The 6 T cell receptor beta chains listed next were all sequenced from one sample in a study of control samples from healthy donors and cancer patients. Generated by immunoSEQ multiplex PCR, the TCRdb table keeps only in-frame clones and is missing some. The sample has about 170,000 clones, more than 90% seen once. Sequenced: blood. These TCRs come from a woman between 40 and 55 years old in good health.

Only one count was recorded for this clone. The J gene is TRBJ2-7, the V gene TRBV7-9, with a tentative D call TRBD1 (6 bases). The CDR3 is 17 amino acids. Trimming removed 1 base from V and 0 bases from J, with 16 bases in between. Germline assignment: CDR1 SEHNR and CDR2 FQNEAQ (reference sequence). In nucleotides, the CDR3 is TGTGCCAGCAGCTTAGTAGAGGGCAGGGGAAGCTCCTACGAGCAGTACTTC. Its translation is CASSLVEGRGSSYEQYF.

The chain joins TRBV6-5 to TRBJ1-2; D is ambiguous. Trimming shortened V by 2 bases and J by 8 bases, and 18 bases separated the two germline ends. Germline loops: CDR1 MNHEY, CDR2 SVGAGI. CDR3 length: 15 amino acids. CDR3 nucleotide sequence: TGTGCCAGCAGTTACCTCATTTCGGATTCGGGAGGCTACACCTTC. Translated, it gives CASSYLISDSGGYTF.

This chain uses TRBV6-1 with TRBJ2-6; D is perhaps TRBD1 (5 bases). The CDR3 length is 17 residues. Trimming cost V 0 bases and J 3 bases, with 12 bases left between them. The V gene's germline CDR1 is MNHNS and CDR2 SASEGT. The CDR3 nucleotides are TGTGCCAGCAGTGAAGCGCAGGGTGGCGGTGGGGCCAACGTCCTGACTTTC. Translation gives CASSEAQGGGGANVLTF.

This chain connects TRBV5-6 to TRBJ2-3; 9 nucleotides line up with TRBD2. V shed 4 bases, J shed 8 bases, and the junction held 14 bases outside the gene matches. The CDR3 consists of 16 residues. Looked up from germline, CDR1 is SGHDT and CDR2 is YYEEEE. The CDR3 nucleotides are TGTGCCAGCAGCCCGGGGGTAGCGGGGGTTCAAGGTACGCAGTATTTT. Amino acids: CASSPGVAGVQGTQYF.

The sample holds one count of this clone. The V and J genes are TRBV3-1 (or the pseudogene TRBV3-2) and TRBJ2-7; 10 bases agree with TRBD2. CDR1 and CDR2 (germline): LGHDT, YNNKEL (reference sequence). The J segment lost 4 bases and the V segment lost 3 bases, leaving 3 bases of the junction unmatched. CDR3 length: 14 residues. In DNA, the CDR3 is TGTGCCAGCAGCCACGTAGCGGGAGGTTACGAGCAGTACTTC. Its translation: CASSHVAGGYEQYF.

The rearrangement joins TRBV4-1 to TRBJ1-2; tentatively, D is TRBD1 (5 bases). CDR3 length: 13 amino acids. V was pared by 4 bases and J by 6 bases, with 12 bases between. Germline values: CDR1 MGHRA, CDR2 YSYEKL. The CDR3 DNA sequence: TGCGCCAGCAGCCCCGGGACCCCGAATGGCTACACCTTC. This gives the protein CASSPGTPNGYTF.